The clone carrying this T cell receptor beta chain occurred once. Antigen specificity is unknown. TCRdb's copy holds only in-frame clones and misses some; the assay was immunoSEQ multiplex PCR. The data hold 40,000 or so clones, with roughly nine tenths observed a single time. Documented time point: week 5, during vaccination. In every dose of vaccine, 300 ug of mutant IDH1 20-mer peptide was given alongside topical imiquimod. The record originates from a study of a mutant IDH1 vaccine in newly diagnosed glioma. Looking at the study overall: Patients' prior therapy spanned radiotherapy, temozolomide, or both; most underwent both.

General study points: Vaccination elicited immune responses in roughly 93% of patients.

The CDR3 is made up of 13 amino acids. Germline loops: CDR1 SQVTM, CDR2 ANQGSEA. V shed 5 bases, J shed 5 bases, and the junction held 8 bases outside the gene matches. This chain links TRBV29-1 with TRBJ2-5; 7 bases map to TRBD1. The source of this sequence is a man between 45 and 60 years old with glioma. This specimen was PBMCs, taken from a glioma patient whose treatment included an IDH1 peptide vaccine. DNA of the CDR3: TGCAGCGTTTGGAAAGGGGGCAACGAGACCCAGTACTTC. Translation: CSVWKGGNETQYF.